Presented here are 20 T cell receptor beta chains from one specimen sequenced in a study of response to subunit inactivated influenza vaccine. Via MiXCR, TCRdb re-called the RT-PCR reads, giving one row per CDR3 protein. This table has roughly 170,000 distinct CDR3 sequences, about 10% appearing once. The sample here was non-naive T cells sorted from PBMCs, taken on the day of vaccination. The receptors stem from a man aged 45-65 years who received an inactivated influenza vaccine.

The CDR3 DNA sequence: TGTGCCAGCAGCTTAAGGAGGGCTGAAGCTTTCTTT. It translates to CASSLRRAEAFF. The chain joins TRBV7-2 to TRBJ1-1; D is unresolved. V lost 2 bases, J lost 6 bases, and 7 bases lay in between. Germline V gives CDR1 SGHTA, CDR2 FQGNSA. There are 12 residues in the CDR3.

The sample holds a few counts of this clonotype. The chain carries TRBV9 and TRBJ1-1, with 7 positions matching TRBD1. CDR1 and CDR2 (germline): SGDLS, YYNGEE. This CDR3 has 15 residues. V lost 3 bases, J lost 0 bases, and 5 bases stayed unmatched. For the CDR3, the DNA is TGTGCCAGCAGCGACCGACAGGGCCTGAACACTGAAGCTTTCTTT. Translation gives CASSDRQGLNTEAFF.

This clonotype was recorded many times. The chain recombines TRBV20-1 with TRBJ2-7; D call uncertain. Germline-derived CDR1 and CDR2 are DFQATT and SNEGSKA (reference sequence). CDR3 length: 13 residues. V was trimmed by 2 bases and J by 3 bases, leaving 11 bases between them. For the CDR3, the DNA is TGCAGTGCTAGATTTCTAGTCCACTACGAGCAGTACTTC. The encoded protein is CSARFLVHYEQYF.

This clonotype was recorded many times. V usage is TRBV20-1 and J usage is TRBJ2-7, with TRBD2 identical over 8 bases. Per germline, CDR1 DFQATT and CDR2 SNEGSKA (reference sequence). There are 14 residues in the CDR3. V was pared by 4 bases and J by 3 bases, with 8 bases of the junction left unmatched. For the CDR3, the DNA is TGCAGTGCTAATCTCCGGGGGGGTGGCTACGAGCAGTACTTC. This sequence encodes CSANLRGGGYEQYF.

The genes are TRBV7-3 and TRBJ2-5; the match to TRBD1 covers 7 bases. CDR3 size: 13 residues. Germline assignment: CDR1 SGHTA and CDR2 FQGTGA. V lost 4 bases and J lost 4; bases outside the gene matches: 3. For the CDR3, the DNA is TGTGCCAGCAGCTACGACAGGGCAGAGACCCAGTACTTC. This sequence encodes CASSYDRAETQYF.

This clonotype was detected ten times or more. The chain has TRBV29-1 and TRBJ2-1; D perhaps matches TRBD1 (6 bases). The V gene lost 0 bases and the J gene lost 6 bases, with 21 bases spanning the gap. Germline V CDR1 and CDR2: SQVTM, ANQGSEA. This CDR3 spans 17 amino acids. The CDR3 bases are TGCAGCGTTGAAGACAACTACAGGGCGAGATGGGTCAATGAGCAGTTCTTC. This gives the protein CSVEDNYRARWVNEQFF.

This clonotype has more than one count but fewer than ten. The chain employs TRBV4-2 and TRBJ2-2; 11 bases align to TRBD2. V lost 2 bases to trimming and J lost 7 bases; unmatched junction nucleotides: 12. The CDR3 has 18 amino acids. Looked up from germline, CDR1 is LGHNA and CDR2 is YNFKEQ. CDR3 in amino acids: CASSQFRLAGGDGGELFF. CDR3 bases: TGTGCCAGCAGCCAATTTCGCCTAGCGGGAGGCGATGGCGGGGAGCTGTTTTTT.

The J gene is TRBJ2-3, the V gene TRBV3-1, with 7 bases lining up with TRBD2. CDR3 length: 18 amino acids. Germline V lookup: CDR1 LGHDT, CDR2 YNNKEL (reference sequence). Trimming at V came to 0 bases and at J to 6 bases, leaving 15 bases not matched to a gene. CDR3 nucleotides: TGTGCCAGCAGCCAAGATAGTAGCGCGGGGGAGGTAGAGGATACGCAGTATTTT. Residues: CASSQDSSAGEVEDTQYF.

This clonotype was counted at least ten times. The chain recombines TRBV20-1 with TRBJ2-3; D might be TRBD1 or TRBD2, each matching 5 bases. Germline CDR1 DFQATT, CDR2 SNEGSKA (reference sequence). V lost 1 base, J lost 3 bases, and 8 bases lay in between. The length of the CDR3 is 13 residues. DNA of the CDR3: TGCAGTGCTAGAGGGGACCAGACAGATACGCAGTATTTT. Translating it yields CSARGDQTDTQYF.

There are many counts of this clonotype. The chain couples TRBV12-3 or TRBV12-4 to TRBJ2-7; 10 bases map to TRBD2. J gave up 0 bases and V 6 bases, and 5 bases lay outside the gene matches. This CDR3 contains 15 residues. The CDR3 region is CASRTSGRPSYEQYF. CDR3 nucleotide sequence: TGTGCCAGCAGGACTAGCGGGCGCCCCTCCTACGAGCAGTACTTC.

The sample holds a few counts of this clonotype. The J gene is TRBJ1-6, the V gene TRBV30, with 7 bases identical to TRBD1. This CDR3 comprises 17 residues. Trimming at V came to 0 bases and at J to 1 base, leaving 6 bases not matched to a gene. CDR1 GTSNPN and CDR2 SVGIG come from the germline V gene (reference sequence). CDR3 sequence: CAWSVRRGESYNSPLHF. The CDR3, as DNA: TGTGCCTGGAGTGTACGCAGGGGGGAGTCCTATAATTCACCCCTCCACTTT.

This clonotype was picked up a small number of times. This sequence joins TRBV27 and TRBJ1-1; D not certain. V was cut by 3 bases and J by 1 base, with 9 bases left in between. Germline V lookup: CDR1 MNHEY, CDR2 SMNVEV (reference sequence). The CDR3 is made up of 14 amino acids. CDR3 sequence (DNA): TGTGCCAGCAGTTTCGCAGCCGGGAACACTGAAGCTTTCTTT. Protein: CASSFAAGNTEAFF.

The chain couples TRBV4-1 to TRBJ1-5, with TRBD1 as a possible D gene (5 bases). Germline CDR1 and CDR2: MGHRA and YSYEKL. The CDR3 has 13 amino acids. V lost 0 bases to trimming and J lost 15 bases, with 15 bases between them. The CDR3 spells CASSQELGGGMHF. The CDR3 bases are TGCGCCAGCAGCCAAGAACTGGGGGGAGGTATGCATTTT.

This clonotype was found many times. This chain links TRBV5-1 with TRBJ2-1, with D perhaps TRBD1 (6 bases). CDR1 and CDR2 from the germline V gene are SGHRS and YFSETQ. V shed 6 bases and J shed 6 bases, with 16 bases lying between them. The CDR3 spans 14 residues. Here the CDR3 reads CASTQTGASNEQFF. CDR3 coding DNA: TGCGCCAGCACTCAGACAGGAGCAAGCAATGAGCAGTTCTTC.

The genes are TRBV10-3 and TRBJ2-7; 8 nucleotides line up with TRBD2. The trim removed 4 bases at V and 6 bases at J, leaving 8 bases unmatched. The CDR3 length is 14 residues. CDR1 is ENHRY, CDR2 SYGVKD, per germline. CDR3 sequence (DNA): TGTGCCATCAGTGTTAGTAGCGGGATCGCCGAGCAGTACTTC. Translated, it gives CAISVSSGIAEQYF.

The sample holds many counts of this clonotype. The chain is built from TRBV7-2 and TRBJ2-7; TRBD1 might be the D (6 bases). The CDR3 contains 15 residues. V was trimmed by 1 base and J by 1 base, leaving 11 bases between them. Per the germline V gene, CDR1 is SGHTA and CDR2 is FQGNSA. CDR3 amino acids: CASSLVQGKSYEQYF. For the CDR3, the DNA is TGTGCCAGCAGCTTAGTACAGGGAAAATCCTACGAGCAGTACTTC.

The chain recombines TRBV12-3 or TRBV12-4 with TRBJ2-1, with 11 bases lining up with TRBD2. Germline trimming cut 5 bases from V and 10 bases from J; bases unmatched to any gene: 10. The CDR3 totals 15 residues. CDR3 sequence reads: CASSLGLAGTSEQFF. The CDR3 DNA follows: TGTGCCAGCAGTCTCGGACTAGCGGGTACGAGCGAGCAGTTCTTC.

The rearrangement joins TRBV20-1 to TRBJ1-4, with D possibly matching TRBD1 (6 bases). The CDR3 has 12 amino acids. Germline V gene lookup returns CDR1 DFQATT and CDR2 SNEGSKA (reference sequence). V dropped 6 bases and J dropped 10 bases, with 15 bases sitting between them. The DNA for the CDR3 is TGCAGTGCCAGAAACAGGGACGCAAAACTGTTTTTT. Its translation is CSARNRDAKLFF.

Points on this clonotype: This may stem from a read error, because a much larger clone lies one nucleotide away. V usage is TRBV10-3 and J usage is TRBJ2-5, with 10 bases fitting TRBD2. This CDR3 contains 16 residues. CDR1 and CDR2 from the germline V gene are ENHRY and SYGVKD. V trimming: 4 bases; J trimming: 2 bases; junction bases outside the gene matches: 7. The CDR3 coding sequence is TGTGCCATCAGTGCTCGGCTAGCGGGAGAACAAGAGACCCAGTACTTC. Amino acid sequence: CAISARLAGEQETQYF.

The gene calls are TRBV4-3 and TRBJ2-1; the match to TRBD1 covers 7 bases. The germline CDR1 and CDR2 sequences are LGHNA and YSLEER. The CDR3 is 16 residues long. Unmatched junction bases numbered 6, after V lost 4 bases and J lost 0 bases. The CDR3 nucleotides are TGCGCCAGCAGCCGCCACAGGGGCCGCTCCTACAATGAGCAGTTCTTC. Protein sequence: CASSRHRGRSYNEQFF.